This TCR beta chain was identified in a study of T cells in Graves' hyperthyroidism and ophthalmopathy. Regarding the study as a whole: A 13 V-J model separated ophthalmopathy from stable hyperthyroidism.

This clonotype was picked up many times. What it recognizes is unknown. CDR3 length: 16 amino acids. CDR1 and CDR2 from the germline V gene are SNHLY and FYNNEI. The junction had 9 bases not matched to a gene; V was cut back by 3 bases and J by 5 bases. What was amplified from RNA transcripts were TCR beta CDR3 regions. Primed by the HTBI set, a first-round RT-PCR was run on the TCR CDR3. TCRdb independently ran MiXCR on the multiplex PCR reads; one entry per CDR3 protein. The sample has 600,000 to 850,000 distinct CDR3 sequences, roughly a sixth seen once. The sequence derives from a woman between 45 and 65 years old with Graves' hyperthyroidism that later progressed to Graves' ophthalmopathy. The V gene is TRBV2, the J gene TRBJ1-2; TRBD1 matches at 10 bases. The sequencing input was blood. This CDR3 reads CASSELTGTGVYGYTF. The CDR3 DNA is TGTGCCAGCAGTGAGCTAACCGGGACAGGGGTTTATGGCTACACCTTC.